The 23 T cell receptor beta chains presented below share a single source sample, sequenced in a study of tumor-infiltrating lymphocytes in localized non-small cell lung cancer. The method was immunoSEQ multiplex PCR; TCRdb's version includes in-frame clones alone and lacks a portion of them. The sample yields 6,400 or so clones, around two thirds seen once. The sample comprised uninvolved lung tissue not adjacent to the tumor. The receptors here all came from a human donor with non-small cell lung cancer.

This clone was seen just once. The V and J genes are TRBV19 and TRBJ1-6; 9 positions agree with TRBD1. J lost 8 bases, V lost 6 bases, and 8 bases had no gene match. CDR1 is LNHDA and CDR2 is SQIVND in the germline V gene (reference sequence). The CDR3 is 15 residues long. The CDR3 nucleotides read TGTGCCAGTAGGAGGGGGGACAGGGACGATTCACCCCTCCACTTT. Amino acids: CASRRGDRDDSPLHF.

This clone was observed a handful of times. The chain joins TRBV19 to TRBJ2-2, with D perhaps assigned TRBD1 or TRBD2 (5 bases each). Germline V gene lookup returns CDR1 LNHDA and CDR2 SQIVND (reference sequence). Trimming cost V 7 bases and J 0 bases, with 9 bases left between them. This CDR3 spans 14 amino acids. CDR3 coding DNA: TGTGCCAGTAATGAGGGGCCGAACACCGGGGAGCTGTTTTTT. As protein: CASNEGPNTGELFF. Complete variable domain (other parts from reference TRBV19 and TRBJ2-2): DGGITQSPKYLFRKEGQNVTLSCEQNLNHDAMYWYRQDPGQGLRLIYYSQIVNDFQKGDIAEGYSVSREKKESFPLTVTSAQKNPTAFYLCASNEGPNTGELFFGEGSRLTVL.

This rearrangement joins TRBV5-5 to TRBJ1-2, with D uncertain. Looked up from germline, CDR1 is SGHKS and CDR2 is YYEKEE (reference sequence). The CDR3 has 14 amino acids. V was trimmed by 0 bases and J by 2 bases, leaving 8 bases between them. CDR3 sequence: CASSLDPGNYGYTF. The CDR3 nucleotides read TGTGCCAGCAGCTTGGATCCGGGGAACTATGGCTACACCTTC.

In nucleotides, the CDR3 is TGCGCCAGCAGTGATAAAGCGGGAGGGCCTAAGGCCTACGAGCAGTACTTC. It codes for CASSDKAGGPKAYEQYF. The chain is built from TRBV10-1 and TRBJ2-7; 10 bases map to TRBD2. J was trimmed by 2 bases and V by 3 bases; bases with no gene match: 10. The CDR3 length is 17 residues. Germline V lookup: CDR1 WNHNN, CDR2 SYGVQD (reference sequence).

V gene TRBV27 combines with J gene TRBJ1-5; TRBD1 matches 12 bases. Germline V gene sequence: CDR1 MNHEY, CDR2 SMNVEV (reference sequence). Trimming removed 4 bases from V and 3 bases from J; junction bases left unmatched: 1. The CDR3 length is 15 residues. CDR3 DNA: TGTGCCAGCAGTTGGGGACAGGGGGCCAATCAGCCCCAGCATTTT. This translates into CASSWGQGANQPQHF.

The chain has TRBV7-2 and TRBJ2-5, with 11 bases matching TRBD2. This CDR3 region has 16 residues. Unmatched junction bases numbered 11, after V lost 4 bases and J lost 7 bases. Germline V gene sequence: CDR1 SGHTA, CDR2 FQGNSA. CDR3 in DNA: TGTGCCAGCAGCTACGGGACTAGCGGACCCTCTGGGACCCAGTACTTC. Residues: CASSYGTSGPSGTQYF.

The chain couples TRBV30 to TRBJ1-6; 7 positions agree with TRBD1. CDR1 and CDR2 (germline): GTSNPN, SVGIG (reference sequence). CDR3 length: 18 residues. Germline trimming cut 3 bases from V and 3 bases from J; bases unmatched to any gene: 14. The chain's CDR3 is CAWRASPGTAIYNSPLHF. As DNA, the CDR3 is TGTGCCTGGAGAGCTTCCCCCGGGACAGCCATCTATAATTCACCCCTCCACTTT.

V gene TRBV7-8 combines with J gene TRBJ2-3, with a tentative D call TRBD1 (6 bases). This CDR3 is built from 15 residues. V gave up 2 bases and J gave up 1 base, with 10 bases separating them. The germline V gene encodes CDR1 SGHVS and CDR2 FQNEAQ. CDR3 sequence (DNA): TGTGCCAGCAGCTTAAACCAGGGGCGCACAGATACGCAGTATTTT. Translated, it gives CASSLNQGRTDTQYF.

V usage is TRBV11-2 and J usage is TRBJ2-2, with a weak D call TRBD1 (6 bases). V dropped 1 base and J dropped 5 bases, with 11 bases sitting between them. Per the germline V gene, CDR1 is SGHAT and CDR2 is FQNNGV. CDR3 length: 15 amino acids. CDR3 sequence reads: CASSLAGTRTGELFF. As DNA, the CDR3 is TGTGCCAGCAGCTTAGCCGGGACACGTACCGGGGAGCTGTTTTTT.

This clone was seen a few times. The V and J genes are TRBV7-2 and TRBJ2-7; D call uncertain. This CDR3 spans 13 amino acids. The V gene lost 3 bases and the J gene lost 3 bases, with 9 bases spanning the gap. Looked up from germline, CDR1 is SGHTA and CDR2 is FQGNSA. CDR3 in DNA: TGTGCCAGCAGCTTTACCAGGATCTACGAGCAGTACTTC. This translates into CASSFTRIYEQYF.

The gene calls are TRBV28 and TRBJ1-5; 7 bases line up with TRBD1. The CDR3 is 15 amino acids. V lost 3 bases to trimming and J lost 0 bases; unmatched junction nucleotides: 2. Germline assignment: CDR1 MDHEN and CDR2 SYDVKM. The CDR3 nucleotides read TGTGCCAGCAGTTTGACAGGGAATAGCAATCAGCCCCAGCATTTT. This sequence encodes CASSLTGNSNQPQHF.

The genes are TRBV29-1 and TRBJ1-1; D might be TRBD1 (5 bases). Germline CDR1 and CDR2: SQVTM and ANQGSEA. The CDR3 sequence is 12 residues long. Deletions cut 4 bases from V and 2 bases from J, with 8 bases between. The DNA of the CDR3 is TGCAGCGTTGCCCAGGGCAACACTGAAGCTTTCTTT. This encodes CSVAQGNTEAFF.

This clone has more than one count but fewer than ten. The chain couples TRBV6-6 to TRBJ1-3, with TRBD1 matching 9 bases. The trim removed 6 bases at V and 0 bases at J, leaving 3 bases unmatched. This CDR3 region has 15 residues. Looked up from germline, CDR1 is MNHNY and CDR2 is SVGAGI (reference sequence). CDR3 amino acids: CASSRTGDSGNTIYF. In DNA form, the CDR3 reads TGTGCCAGCAGCCGGACAGGGGACTCTGGAAACACCATATATTTT.

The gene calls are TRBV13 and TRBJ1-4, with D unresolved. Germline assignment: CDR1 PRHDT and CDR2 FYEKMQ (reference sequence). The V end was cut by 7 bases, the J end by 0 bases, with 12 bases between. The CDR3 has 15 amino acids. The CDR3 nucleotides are TGTGCCAGCACCCTTCGGGATGCAACTAATGAAAAACTGTTTTTT. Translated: CASTLRDATNEKLFF.

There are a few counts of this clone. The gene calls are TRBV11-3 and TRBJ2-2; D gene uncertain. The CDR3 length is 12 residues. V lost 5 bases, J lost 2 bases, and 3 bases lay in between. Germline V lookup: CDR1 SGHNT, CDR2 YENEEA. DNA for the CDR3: TGTGCCAGCAGCCGAAACACCGGGGAGCTGTTTTTT. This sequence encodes CASSRNTGELFF.

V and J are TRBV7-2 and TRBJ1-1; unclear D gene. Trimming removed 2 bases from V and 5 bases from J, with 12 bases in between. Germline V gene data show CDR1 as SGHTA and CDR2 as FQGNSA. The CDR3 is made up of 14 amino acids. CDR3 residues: CASSLSTPGTEAFF. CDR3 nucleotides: TGTGCCAGCAGCTTAAGTACCCCTGGAACTGAAGCTTTCTTT.

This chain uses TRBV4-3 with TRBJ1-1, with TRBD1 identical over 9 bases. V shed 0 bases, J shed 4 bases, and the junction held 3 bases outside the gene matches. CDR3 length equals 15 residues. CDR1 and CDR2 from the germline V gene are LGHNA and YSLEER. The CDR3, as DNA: TGCGCCAGCAGCCAAGAGACAGGGGGTGGCACTGAAGCTTTCTTT. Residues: CASSQETGGGTEAFF.

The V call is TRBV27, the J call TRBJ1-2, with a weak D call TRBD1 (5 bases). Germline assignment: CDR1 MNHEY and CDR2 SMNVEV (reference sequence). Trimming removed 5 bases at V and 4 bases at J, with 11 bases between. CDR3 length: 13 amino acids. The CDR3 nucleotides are TGTGCCAGCAGTCCCGACAGTCTCTATGGCTACACCTTC. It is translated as CASSPDSLYGYTF.

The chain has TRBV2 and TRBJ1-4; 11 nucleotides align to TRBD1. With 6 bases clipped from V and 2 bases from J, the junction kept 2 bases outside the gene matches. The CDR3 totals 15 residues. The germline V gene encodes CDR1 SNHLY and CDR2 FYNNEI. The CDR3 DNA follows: TGTGCCAGCAGGGACAGGGGGCCGACTAATGAAAAACTGTTTTTT. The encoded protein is CASRDRGPTNEKLFF.

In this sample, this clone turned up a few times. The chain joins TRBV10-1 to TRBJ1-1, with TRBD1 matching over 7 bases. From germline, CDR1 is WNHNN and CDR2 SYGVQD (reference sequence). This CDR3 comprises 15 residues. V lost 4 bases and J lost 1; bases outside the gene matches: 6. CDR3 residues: CASSGDREGNTEAFF. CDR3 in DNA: TGCGCCAGCAGTGGCGACAGGGAGGGGAACACTGAAGCTTTCTTT.

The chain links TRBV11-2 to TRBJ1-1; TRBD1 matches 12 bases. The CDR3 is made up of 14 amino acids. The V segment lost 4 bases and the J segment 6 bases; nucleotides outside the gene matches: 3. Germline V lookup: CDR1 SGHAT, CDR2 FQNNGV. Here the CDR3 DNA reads TGTGCCAGCAGCTCGGGACAGGGGGCATCTGAAGCTTTCTTT. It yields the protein CASSSGQGASEAFF.

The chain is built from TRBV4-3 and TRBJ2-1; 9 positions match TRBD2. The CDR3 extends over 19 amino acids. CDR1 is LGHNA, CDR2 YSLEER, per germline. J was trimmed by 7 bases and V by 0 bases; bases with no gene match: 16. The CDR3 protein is CASSQDLFSGGGAGNEQFF. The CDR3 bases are TGCGCCAGCAGCCAAGATTTGTTCTCGGGCGGGGGGGCTGGGAATGAGCAGTTCTTC.

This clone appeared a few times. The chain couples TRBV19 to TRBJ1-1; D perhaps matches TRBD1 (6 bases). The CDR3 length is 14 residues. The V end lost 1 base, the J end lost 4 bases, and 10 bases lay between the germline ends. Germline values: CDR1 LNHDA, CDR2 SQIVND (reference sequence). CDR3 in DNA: TGTGCCAGTAGTATAGGAGGGGGGGGCACTGAAGCTTTCTTT. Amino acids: CASSIGGGGTEAFF.